This TCR beta chain is drawn from a study of blood T cell repertoires in COVID-19. Measured with immunoSEQ multiplex PCR; TCRdb has only the in-frame clones, and not every one. The profile covers 95,000 to 150,000 clones, with 70% to 90% appearing a single time and around 4.2% taken by the ten largest. This CDR3 comprises 15 residues. Unmatched junction bases numbered 9, after V lost 6 bases and J lost 3 bases. CDR1 is LNHDA and CDR2 is SQIVND in the germline V gene (reference sequence). The TCR comes from a man between 40 and 49 years old with acute or convalescent COVID-19. The rearrangement uses TRBV19 and TRBJ1-1, with 8 positions matching TRBD1. Sequenced sample: peripheral blood. The CDR3 bases are TGTGCCAGTAGCCCCTTCCGACAGGGGTACACTGAAGCTTTCTTT. Its protein product is CASSPFRQGYTEAFF.